A single sample gave rise to the 27 T cell receptor beta chains below, sequenced in a study of cytomegalovirus exposure and HLA in healthy donors. PCR used 60 Vbeta primers and 13 Jbeta primers. Data came from immunoSEQ multiplex PCR; TCRdb stores just in-frame clones and leaves some out. Of 150,000 to 200,000 clones in the sample, 65% to 90% were seen once. The source material was PBMCs. Receptors originate from a girl between 2 and 10 years old in good health and CMV-seropositive.

The rearrangement links TRBV6-5 to TRBJ2-1; 11 bases fit TRBD2. Germline loops: CDR1 MNHEY, CDR2 SVGAGI. V was pared by 2 bases and J by 10 bases, with 4 bases of the junction left unmatched. CDR3 length: 14 amino acids. This CDR3 is CASSYTSGSVEQFF. The CDR3 DNA reads TGTGCCAGCAGTTACACTAGCGGGAGTGTGGAGCAGTTCTTC.

This clone was found a few times. The chain joins TRBV7-3 to TRBJ1-1, with D possibly being TRBD1 (6 bases). Germline-derived CDR1 and CDR2 are SGHTA and FQGTGA. The CDR3 has 13 amino acids. With 2 bases removed from V and 3 bases from J, the gap between germline ends came to 7 bases. As DNA, the CDR3 is TGTGCCAGCAGCTTATCAGGGGACACTGAAGCTTTCTTT. Protein product: CASSLSGDTEAFF.

The rearrangement joins TRBV7-2 to TRBJ1-3; possibly TRBD1 for D (5 bases). Germline assignment: CDR1 SGHTA and CDR2 FQGNSA. The V gene lost 7 bases and the J gene lost 0 bases, with 7 bases spanning the gap. The CDR3 has 13 amino acids. The CDR3 region is CASKTGSGNTIYF. In nucleotides, the CDR3 is TGTGCCAGCAAAACAGGCTCTGGAAACACCATATATTTT. Combining the CDR3 with reference TRBV7-2 and TRBJ1-3 gives the whole variable domain GAGVSQSPSNKVTEKGKDVELRCDPISGHTALYWYRQSLGQGLEFLIYFQGNSAPDKSGLPSDRFSAERTGGSVSTLTIQRTQQEDSAVYLCASKTGSGNTIYFGEGSWLTVV.

This clone was counted a single time. The J gene is TRBJ2-5, the V gene TRBV10-1; tentatively, D is TRBD1 (6 bases). The end of the DNA fits TRBJ2-7 better, so the J call may be wrong. The germline CDR1 and CDR2 sequences are WNHNN and SYGVQD (reference sequence). The CDR3 has 13 residues. The CDR3 nucleotides are TGCGCCAGCAGTGAGGGGGGCCGTAACGAGCAGTACTTC. Translating gives CASSEGGRNEQYF.

The V and J genes are TRBV13 and TRBJ2-2, with TRBD1 as a possible D gene (8 bases). The V gene's germline CDR1 is PRHDT and CDR2 FYEKMQ (reference sequence). CDR3 length equals 16 residues. V was clipped by 6 bases and J by 7 bases, with 21 bases between them. The CDR3 here is CASRHRTGRVSGELFF. Here the CDR3 DNA reads TGTGCCAGCAGGCATCGGACAGGGAGGGTTAGCGGGGAGCTGTTTTTT. The complete variable domain, with remaining parts taken from reference TRBV13 and TRBJ2-2, reads AAGVIQSPRHLIKEKRETATLKCYPIPRHDTVYWYQQGPGQDPQFLISFYEKMQSDKGSIPDRFSAQQFSDYHSELNMSSLELGDSALYFCASRHRTGRVSGELFFGEGSRLTVL.

The V call is TRBV4-1, the J call TRBJ2-7; D possibly corresponds to TRBD2 (7 bases). V was clipped by 5 bases and J by 7 bases, with 15 bases between them. CDR1 and CDR2 from the germline V gene are MGHRA and YSYEKL. The CDR3 extends over 13 amino acids. CDR3 DNA sequence: TGCGCCAGCAGCGGACTAGGGGGGAGAGAGCAGTACTTC. This codes for CASSGLGGREQYF.

V usage is TRBV5-1 and J usage is TRBJ2-7; 8 bases line up with TRBD1. V trimming: 0 bases; J trimming: 3 bases; junction bases outside the gene matches: 2. Germline assignment: CDR1 SGHRS and CDR2 YFSETQ. The CDR3 has 14 residues. This CDR3 is CASSLADRGYEQYF. The CDR3 nucleotides read TGCGCCAGCAGCTTGGCTGACAGGGGCTACGAGCAGTACTTC.

The chain couples TRBV4-1 to TRBJ1-4, with TRBD1 identical over 9 bases. Germline V gives CDR1 MGHRA, CDR2 YSYEKL. The CDR3 covers 17 residues. The V gene end was trimmed by 5 bases and the J gene end by 5 bases; junction bases not matched to a gene: 12. The CDR3 sequence: CASSYTGTGTINEKLFF. The CDR3, as DNA: TGCGCCAGCAGCTACACCGGGACAGGGACAATAAATGAAAAACTGTTTTTT.

V gene TRBV10-3 combines with J gene TRBJ2-1; D gene uncertain. The CDR3 is 16 residues long. From germline, CDR1 is ENHRY and CDR2 SYGVKD. The V end was cut by 0 bases, the J end by 1 base, with 10 bases between. DNA for the CDR3: TGTGCCATCAGTGAGTCAATTTCGGGTTCCTACAATGAGCAGTTCTTC. Translation gives CAISESISGSYNEQFF.

V and J are TRBV25-1 and TRBJ2-1; 11 nucleotides line up with TRBD2. Per germline, CDR1 MGHDK and CDR2 SYGVNS. Trimming at V came to 7 bases and at J to 4 bases, leaving 6 bases not matched to a gene. CDR3 size: 15 residues. The CDR3 loop reads CASTAGTSGYNEQFF. The CDR3 DNA reads TGTGCCAGCACCGCCGGGACTAGCGGATACAATGAGCAGTTCTTC.

The CDR3 coding sequence is TGTGCCAGCAGACTCTCAGAGGAGGGATGGAGCGAGCAGTACTTC. This encodes CASRLSEEGWSEQYF. The chain carries TRBV27 and TRBJ2-7, with D perhaps matching TRBD2 (6 bases). There are 15 residues in the CDR3. Germline values: CDR1 MNHEY, CDR2 SMNVEV (reference sequence). V was cut by 6 bases and J by 6 bases, with 21 bases left in between.

The V and J genes are TRBV4-1 and TRBJ1-5; a weak D match, TRBD1 (6 bases). CDR3 length: 18 amino acids. Per germline, CDR1 MGHRA and CDR2 YSYEKL. Trimming shortened V by 1 base and J by 1 base, and 17 bases separated the two germline ends. The CDR3 DNA reads as TGCGCCAGCAGCCAAGTCAGGGGTAGGACCGGAAGCAATCAGCCCCAGCATTTT. Its translation is CASSQVRGRTGSNQPQHF.

This chain connects TRBV30 to TRBJ1-1, with D maybe TRBD1 (6 bases). The V end was cut by 5 bases, the J end by 2 bases, with 12 bases between. CDR1 and CDR2 from the germline V gene are GTSNPN and SVGIG (reference sequence). CDR3 length: 13 residues. The CDR3 region is CAWGKGGNTEAFF. CDR3 nucleotides: TGTGCCTGGGGAAAAGGGGGAAACACTGAAGCTTTCTTT.

The chain is built from TRBV7-6 and TRBJ2-3, with 10 bases identical to TRBD2. CDR3 length: 15 residues. The germline V gene has CDR1 SGHVS and CDR2 FNYEAQ. V dropped 3 bases and J dropped 5; count of bases not matched to a gene: 5. The CDR3 region has the DNA TGTGCCAGCAGCTTTCGTGGGACTAGCGTAGATACGCAGTATTTT. Protein sequence: CASSFRGTSVDTQYF. Drawing the rest from reference TRBV7-6 and TRBJ2-3, the complete variable domain is GAGVSQSPRYKVTKRGQDVALRCDPISGHVSLYWYRQALGQGPEFLTYFNYEAQQDKSGLPNDRFSAERPEGSISTLTIQRTEQRDSAMYRCASSFRGTSVDTQYFGPGTRLTVL.

The chain recombines TRBV28 with TRBJ2-1; 13 bases map to TRBD2. The germline gives CDR1 MDHEN, CDR2 SYDVKM. The CDR3 has 15 residues. The V and J ends lost 6 bases and 9 bases, in that order; junction bases with no gene match: 8. The CDR3: CASRQPGLAGSEQFF. In nucleotides, the CDR3 is TGTGCCAGCAGGCAACCGGGACTAGCGGGAAGTGAGCAGTTCTTC.

This clone was seen once. The J gene is TRBJ2-3, the V gene TRBV9; 10 bases are a match to TRBD2. The V segment lost 3 bases and the J segment 8 bases; nucleotides outside the gene matches: 15. Germline V lookup: CDR1 SGDLS, CDR2 YYNGEE. The CDR3 contains 17 residues. The CDR3 here is CASSALPPSGGATTQYF. CDR3 in DNA: TGTGCCAGCAGCGCCTTACCCCCCAGCGGGGGGGCCACTACGCAGTATTTT.

The rearrangement links TRBV9 to TRBJ2-3, with D perhaps TRBD2 (10 bases). CDR1 and CDR2 from the germline V gene are SGDLS and YYNGEE. The CDR3 covers 18 residues. The germline V and J ends were trimmed by 3 bases and 2 bases, with 22 bases remaining between them. DNA of the CDR3: TGTGCCAGCAGCGAGGGACAGGGAACTAGCGGGAACACAGATACGCAGTATTTT. Protein sequence: CASSEGQGTSGNTDTQYF.

The chain carries TRBV5-6 and TRBJ1-2; maybe TRBD1 (6 bases). CDR1 SGHDT and CDR2 YYEEEE come from the germline V gene. V was pared by 2 bases and J by 7 bases, with 12 bases between. This CDR3 is 13 amino acids long. CDR3 region: CASSLTGSGGYTF. The CDR3 DNA reads TGTGCCAGCAGCTTAACAGGGTCCGGTGGCTACACCTTC. Looking up the rest from reference TRBV5-6 and TRBJ1-2 gives the full variable domain: DAGVTQSPTHLIKTRGQQVTLRCSPKSGHDTVSWYQQALGQGPQFIFQYYEEEERQRGNFPDRFSGHQFPNYSSELNVNALLLGDSALYLCASSLTGSGGYTFGSGTRLTVV.

CDR3: CASSSDRDRVSEAFF. As DNA, the CDR3 is TGTGCCAGCAGCTCCGACCGGGACAGGGTCTCAGAAGCTTTCTTT. The chain recombines TRBV5-4 with TRBJ1-1; TRBD1 matches at 9 bases. The V gene's germline CDR1 is SGHNT and CDR2 YYREEE (reference sequence). The CDR3 contains 15 residues. The J segment lost 8 bases and the V segment lost 3 bases, leaving 11 bases of the junction unmatched.

The gene calls are TRBV2 and TRBJ1-1, with D tentatively TRBD1 (5 bases). Germline CDR1 SNHLY, CDR2 FYNNEI. This CDR3 has 13 residues. V lost 8 bases and J 0 bases, leaving 10 bases between the germline ends. CDR3 residues: CASASDMNTEAFF. The CDR3 coding sequence is TGTGCCAGCGCATCGGACATGAACACTGAAGCTTTCTTT.

The chain is built from TRBV5-1 and TRBJ1-2; 7 bases map to TRBD1. The J segment lost 2 bases and the V segment lost 0 bases, leaving 1 base of the junction unmatched. CDR3 length: 14 amino acids. The germline V gene has CDR1 SGHRS and CDR2 YFSETQ. The CDR3 DNA reads TGCGCCAGCAGCTTGGAGGGACAGAACTATGGCTACACCTTC. Amino acids: CASSLEGQNYGYTF.

The V gene is TRBV6-1, the J gene TRBJ1-2; TRBD1 might be the D (6 bases). The CDR3 sequence is 15 residues long. Trimming left V 8 bases short and J 5 bases short, with 21 bases between. In germline, CDR1 is MNHNS, CDR2 SASEGT. CDR3: CASFPYDRPSYGYTF. Written as DNA, the CDR3 is TGTGCCAGCTTTCCCTACGACAGGCCTTCTTATGGCTACACCTTC.

This chain joins TRBV4-1 and TRBJ2-1; 7 nucleotides match TRBD1. V lost 0 bases and J lost 0; bases outside the gene matches: 2. Germline V gene sequence: CDR1 MGHRA, CDR2 YSYEKL. The CDR3 totals 16 residues. For the CDR3, the DNA is TGCGCCAGCAGCCAAGATCCAGGGGGCTCCTACAATGAGCAGTTCTTC. This encodes CASSQDPGGSYNEQFF.

The rearrangement uses TRBV5-1 and TRBJ2-2, with D possibly TRBD1 on 5 matching bases. The CDR3 runs to 15 residues. Germline V gene sequence: CDR1 SGHRS, CDR2 YFSETQ. V dropped 2 bases and J dropped 1 base, with 9 bases sitting between them. This CDR3 reads CASSFNQGNTGELFF. The CDR3, as DNA: TGCGCCAGCAGCTTCAACCAGGGGAACACCGGGGAGCTGTTTTTT.

The chain employs TRBV27 and TRBJ1-1; D may be TRBD1 (6 bases). The ends were cut back, 6 bases at V and 1 base at J, with 21 bases in the middle. Germline V CDR1 and CDR2: MNHEY, SMNVEV (reference sequence). This CDR3 is 17 amino acids long. CDR3 coding DNA: TGTGCCAGCAGCAACTCCCCCCGTTGGACAGCGAACACTGAAGCTTTCTTT. Translated: CASSNSPRWTANTEAFF.

The chain is built from TRBV5-4 and TRBJ1-4, with TRBD1 matching 8 bases. CDR3 length: 14 residues. Trimming at V came to 4 bases and at J to 7 bases, leaving 6 bases not matched to a gene. The germline V gene encodes CDR1 SGHNT and CDR2 YYREEE (reference sequence). CDR3 region: CASSLAGGGEKLFF. CDR3 bases: TGTGCCAGCAGCCTGGCAGGGGGCGGTGAAAAACTGTTTTTT.

The chain employs TRBV5-5 and TRBJ1-2; TRBD1 agrees at 7 bases. The V and J ends lost 4 bases and 6 bases, in that order; junction bases with no gene match: 12. Germline lookup yields CDR1 SGHKS and CDR2 YYEKEE (reference sequence). The CDR3 loop spans 15 amino acids. The CDR3 sequence is CASSNRLTGANGYTF. CDR3 nucleotide sequence: TGTGCCAGCAGCAACCGACTTACAGGGGCGAATGGCTACACCTTC.